Given below is one T cell receptor (beta chain) in context. What it recognizes is unknown. Time point defined: cycle 4 day 1 (C4D1), after 6 weeks of nivolumab. Each of the patients experienced relapse following autologous stem cell transplantation, and their brentuximab vedotin exposure differed. Isolated CD8+ T cells were derived from thawed PBMCs through magnetic negative selection. This sample was included in a study of PD-1 blockade in classical Hodgkin lymphoma. Study-wide background: Patients got intravenous nivolumab 3 mg/kg every 2 weeks. Study conclusions and caveats: Unlike CD8+ TCR diversity, which did not rise significantly by C4D1, CD4+ TCR diversity did. When set against healthy donors, newly diagnosed patients were reported to show lower baseline TCR diversity. Repertoire difference causes, possibly disease activity or prior therapy, remain undefined.

This table comes from immunoSEQ multiplex PCR, and its TCRdb copy is limited to in-frame clones, with some not included. The top ten hold 4% to 5.5% of the sample, which has about 20,000 clones, about 88% seen once. Germline assignment: CDR1 MDHEN and CDR2 SYDVKM. The V end lost 3 bases, the J end lost 2 bases, and 7 bases lay between the germline ends. The CDR3 is 14 amino acids. The sequencing used CD8+ T cells from blood, collected before the fourth cycle of nivolumab. The chain recombines TRBV28 with TRBJ1-4; D is ambiguous. The sequence derives from a human donor with classical Hodgkin lymphoma. DNA of the CDR3: TGTGCCAGCAGTTTCATTGGGACTAATGAAAAACTGTTTTTT. This encodes CASSFIGTNEKLFF.